This TCR beta chain was sequenced for a study of blood T cells in healthy people across ages. The study, taken as a whole, reports: Naive and antigen-experienced cells could not be conclusively compared, given unsorted PBMCs.

For the second PCR, which ran for about 7 to 11 cycles, a sample-barcoded 5' primer and a J-beta primer mix were used. From the 5' RACE reads, TCRdb called clonotypes with MiXCR, one entry per CDR3 protein. This table holds roughly 1,500,000 distinct CDR3 sequences, roughly 40% found once. Donor samples were obtained from healthy Caucasian individuals from Russia, aged about 6 to 95. They isolated at least 6 million PBMCs from each sample. The CDR3 is made up of 14 amino acids. Deletions cut 5 bases from V and 0 bases from J, with 11 bases between. Germline V gene sequence: CDR1 MNHNS, CDR2 SASEGT. In the case of this clonotype: What it recognizes is unknown. A much more abundant neighbour one base away suggests this may be a read error.

Sequenced: blood. The clonotype was recovered from a woman in her late teens or twenties in good health. The chain recombines TRBV6-1 with TRBJ2-7; D gene uncertain. For the CDR3, the DNA is TGTGCCAGCAGTCAAAGGGTCAGCTCCTACGAGCAGTACTTC. Its translation: CASSQRVSSYEQYF.